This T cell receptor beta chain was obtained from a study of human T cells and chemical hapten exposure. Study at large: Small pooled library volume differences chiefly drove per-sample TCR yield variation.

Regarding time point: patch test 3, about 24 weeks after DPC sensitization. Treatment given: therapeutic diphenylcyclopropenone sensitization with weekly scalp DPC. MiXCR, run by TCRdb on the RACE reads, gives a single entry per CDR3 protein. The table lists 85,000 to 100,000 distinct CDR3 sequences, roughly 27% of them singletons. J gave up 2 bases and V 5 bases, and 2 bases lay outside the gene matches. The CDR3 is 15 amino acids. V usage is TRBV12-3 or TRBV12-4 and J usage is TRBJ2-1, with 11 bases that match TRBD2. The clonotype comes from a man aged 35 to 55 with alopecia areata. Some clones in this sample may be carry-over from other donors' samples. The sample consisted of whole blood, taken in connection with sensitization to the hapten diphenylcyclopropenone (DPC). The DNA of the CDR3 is TGTGCCAGCAGTCTTAGCGGGAGGGCCTACAATGAGCAGTTCTTC. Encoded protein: CASSLSGRAYNEQFF.